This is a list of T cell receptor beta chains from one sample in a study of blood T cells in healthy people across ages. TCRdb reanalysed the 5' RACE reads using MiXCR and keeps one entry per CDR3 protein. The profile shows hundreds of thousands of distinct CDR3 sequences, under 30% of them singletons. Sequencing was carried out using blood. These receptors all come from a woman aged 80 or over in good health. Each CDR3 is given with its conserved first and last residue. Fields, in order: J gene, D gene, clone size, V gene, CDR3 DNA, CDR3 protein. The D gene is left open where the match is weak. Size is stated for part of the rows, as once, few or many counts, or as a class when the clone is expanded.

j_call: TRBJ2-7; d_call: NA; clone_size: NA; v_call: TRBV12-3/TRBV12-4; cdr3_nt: TGTGCCAGCACCACTCAAGTGGGGGAGATTTACTACGAGCAGTACTTC; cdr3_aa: CASTTQVGEIYYEQYF
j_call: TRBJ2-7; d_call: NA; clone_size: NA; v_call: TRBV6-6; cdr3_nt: TGTGCCAGCAGTTACCAGGCAGTTTCCTACGAGCAGTACTTC; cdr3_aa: CASSYQAVSYEQYF
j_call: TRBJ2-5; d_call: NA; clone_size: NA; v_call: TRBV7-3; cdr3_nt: TGTGCCAGCAGCTTAGGCGTCAGGGGGGTCCAAGAGACCCAGTACTTC; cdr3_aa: CASSLGVRGVQETQYF
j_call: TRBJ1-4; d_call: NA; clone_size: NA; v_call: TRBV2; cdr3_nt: TGTGCCAGCAGTGAGTGGACAGCTTCTAATGAAAAACTGTTTTTT; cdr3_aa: CASSEWTASNEKLFF
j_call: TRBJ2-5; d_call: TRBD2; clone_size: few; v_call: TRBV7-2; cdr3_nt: TGTGCCAGCAGCTTAGTGGGGGGGGGACTGTTCCAAGAGACCCAGTACTTC; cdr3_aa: CASSLVGGGLFQETQYF
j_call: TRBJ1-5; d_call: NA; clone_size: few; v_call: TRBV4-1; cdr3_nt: TGCGCCAGCAGCCAATTATCGTCGACCGCGAATCAGCCCCAGCATTTT; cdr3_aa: CASSQLSSTANQPQHF
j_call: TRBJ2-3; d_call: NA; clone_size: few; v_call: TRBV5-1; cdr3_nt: TGCGCCAGCAGCTTGGATTCCGGGGGATATGTTTCGGGCACAGATACGCAGTATTTT; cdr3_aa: CASSLDSGGYVSGTDTQYF
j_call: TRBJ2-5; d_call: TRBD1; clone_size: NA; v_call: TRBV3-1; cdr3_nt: TGTGCCAGCAGACCCAGGGGGCGTAGGGAGACCCAGTACTTC; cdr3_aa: CASRPRGRRETQYF
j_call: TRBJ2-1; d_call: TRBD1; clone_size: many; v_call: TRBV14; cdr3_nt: TGCGCCAGCAGCCAAGGGACAGGGGGTTACAATGAGCAGTTCTTC; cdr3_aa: CASSQGTGGYNEQFF
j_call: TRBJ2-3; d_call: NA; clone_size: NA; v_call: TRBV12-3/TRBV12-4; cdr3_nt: TGTGCCAGCAGCTTAAGTGGCTGCACAGATACGCAGTATTTT; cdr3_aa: CASSLSGCTDTQYF
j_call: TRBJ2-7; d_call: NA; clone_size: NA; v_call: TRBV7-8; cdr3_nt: TGTGCCAGCAGCTTTTCAGGGGACTGGTACGAGCAGTACTTC; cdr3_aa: CASSFSGDWYEQYF
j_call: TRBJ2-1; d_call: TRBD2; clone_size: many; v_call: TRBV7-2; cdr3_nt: TGTGCCAGCAGCCCGATAGCGGGGCGCTCCTACAATGAGCAGTTCTTC; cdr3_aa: CASSPIAGRSYNEQFF
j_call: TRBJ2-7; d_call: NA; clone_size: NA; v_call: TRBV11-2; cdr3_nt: TGTGCCAGCAGCAGCACAAGGGGCTACGAGCAGTACTTC; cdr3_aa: CASSSTRGYEQYF
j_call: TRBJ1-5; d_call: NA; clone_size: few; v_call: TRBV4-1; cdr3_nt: TGCGCCAGCAGCCAAGAAAATCCGGGGGACGTATATAGCAATCAGCCCCAGCATTTT; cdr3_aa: CASSQENPGDVYSNQPQHF
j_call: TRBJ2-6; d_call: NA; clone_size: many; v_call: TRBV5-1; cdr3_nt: TGCGCCAGCAGCTGGACTGGACAGCTCTCTGGGGCCAACGTCCTGACTTTC; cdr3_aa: CASSWTGQLSGANVLTF
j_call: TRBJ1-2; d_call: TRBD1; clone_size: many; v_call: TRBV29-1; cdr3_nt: TGCAGCGTTGGTGACAGGGGCACTAACTATGGCTACACCTTC; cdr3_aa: CSVGDRGTNYGYTF
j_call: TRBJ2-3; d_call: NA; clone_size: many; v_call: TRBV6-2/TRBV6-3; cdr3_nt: TGTGCCAGCAGCCCCGCCGGCGGGGCCCGACAGCAGTATTTT; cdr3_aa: CASSPAGGARQQYF
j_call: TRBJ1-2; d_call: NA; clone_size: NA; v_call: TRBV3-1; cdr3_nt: TGTGCCAGCAGCCAAGGGACCCTCAGGAACACCGCTTCAGGCTACACCTTC; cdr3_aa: CASSQGTLRNTASGYTF
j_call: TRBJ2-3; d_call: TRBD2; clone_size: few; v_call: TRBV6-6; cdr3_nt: TGTGCCAGTTCAAAGCGGGAGAGGGCAGATACGCAGTATTTT; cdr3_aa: CASSKRERADTQYF
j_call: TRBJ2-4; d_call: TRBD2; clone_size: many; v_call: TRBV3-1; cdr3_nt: TGTGCCAGCAGCCAACCAGCAAGACTAGCGGGGGATAACATTCAGTACTTC; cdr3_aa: CASSQPARLAGDNIQYF
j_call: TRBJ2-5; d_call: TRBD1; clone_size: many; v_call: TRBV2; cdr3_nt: TGTGCCAGCAGTCGACAGGGGCTATCCGAAGAGACCCAGTACTTC; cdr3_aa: CASSRQGLSEETQYF
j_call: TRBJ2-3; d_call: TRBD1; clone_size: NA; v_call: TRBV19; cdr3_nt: TGTGCCAGTAGTATTGCCGAGACAGGGCGCACAGATACGCAGTATTTT; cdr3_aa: CASSIAETGRTDTQYF
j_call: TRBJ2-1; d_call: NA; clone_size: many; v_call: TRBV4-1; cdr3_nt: TGCGCCAGCAGCCAAGTTCGACTGGGCGATGAGCAGTTCTTC; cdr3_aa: CASSQVRLGDEQFF
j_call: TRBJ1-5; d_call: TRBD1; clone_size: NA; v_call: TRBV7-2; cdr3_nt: TGTGCCAGCAGCGTAGCCGTTGACAGGGGAGGCAGGTATCAGCCCCAGCATTTT; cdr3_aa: CASSVAVDRGGRYQPQHF
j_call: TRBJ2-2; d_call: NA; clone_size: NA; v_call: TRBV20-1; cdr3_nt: TGCAGTGCTAGTAAGGGCTTCTACACCGGGGAGCTGTTTTTT; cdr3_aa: CSASKGFYTGELFF
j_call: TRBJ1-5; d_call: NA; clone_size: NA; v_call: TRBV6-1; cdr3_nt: TGTGCCAGCAGTAATCGGGGTTTTCGGGTTACGAATCAGCCCCAGCATTTT; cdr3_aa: CASSNRGFRVTNQPQHF
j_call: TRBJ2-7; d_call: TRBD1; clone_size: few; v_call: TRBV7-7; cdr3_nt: TGTGCTAGCAGCTTAGACCTGACAGGGTACTACGAGCAGTACTTC; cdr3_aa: CASSLDLTGYYEQYF
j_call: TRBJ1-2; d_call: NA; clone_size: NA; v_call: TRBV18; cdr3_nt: TGTGCCAGCTCACCAGACGGGGTACTCGGCCCAACTAACTATGGCTACACCTTC; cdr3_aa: CASSPDGVLGPTNYGYTF
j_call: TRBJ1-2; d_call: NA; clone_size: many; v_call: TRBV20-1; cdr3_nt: TGCAGTGCCGACCGGCAGGGGAACTATGGCTACACCTTC; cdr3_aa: CSADRQGNYGYTF
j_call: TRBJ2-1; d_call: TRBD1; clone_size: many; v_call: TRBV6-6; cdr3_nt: TGTGCCAGCAGGGAGACAGGGAACTCCTACAATGAGCAGTTCTTC; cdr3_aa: CASRETGNSYNEQFF
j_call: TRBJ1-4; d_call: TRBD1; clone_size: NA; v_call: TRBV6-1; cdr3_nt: TGTGCCAACAGAGGGTCCGGGACAGGAAATGAAAAACTGTTTTTT; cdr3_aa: CANRGSGTGNEKLFF
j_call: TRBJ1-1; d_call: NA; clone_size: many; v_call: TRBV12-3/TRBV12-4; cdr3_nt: TGTGCCAGCACCCAAAACCAAATGAACACTGAAGCTTTCTTT; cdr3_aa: CASTQNQMNTEAFF
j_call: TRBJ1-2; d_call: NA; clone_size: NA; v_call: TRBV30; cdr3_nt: TGTGCCTGGATTTTGGTCCGGGACGGTAACTATGGCTACACCTTC; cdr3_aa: CAWILVRDGNYGYTF
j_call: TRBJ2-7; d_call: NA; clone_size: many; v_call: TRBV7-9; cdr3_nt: TGTGCCAGCAGCTTAACGACAGTCTACGAGCAGTACTTC; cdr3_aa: CASSLTTVYEQYF
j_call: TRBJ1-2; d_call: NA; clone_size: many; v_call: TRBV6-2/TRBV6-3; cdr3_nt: TGTGCCAGCAGTCGCCGACAGGCTCGGGGCTACACCTTC; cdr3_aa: CASSRRQARGYTF
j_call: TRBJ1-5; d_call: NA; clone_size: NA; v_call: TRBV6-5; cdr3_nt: TGTGCCAGCACCTGGCAGGGAACAAGCAATCAGCCCCAGCATTTT; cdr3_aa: CASTWQGTSNQPQHF
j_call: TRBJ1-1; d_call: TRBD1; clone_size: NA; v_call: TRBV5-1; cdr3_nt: TGCGCCAGCAGCCTACAGGGGCCCGGCGCTGAAGCTTTCTTT; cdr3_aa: CASSLQGPGAEAFF
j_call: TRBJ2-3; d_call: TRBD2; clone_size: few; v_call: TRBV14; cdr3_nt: TGTGCCAGCAGCGAGGGACTAGCTTTTATTTCAGATACGCAGTATTTT; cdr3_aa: CASSEGLAFISDTQYF
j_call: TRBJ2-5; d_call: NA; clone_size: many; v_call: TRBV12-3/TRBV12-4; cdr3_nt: TGTGCCAGCACCTTCCAGGGGGAGGGGGTGCAGTACTTC; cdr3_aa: CASTFQGEGVQYF
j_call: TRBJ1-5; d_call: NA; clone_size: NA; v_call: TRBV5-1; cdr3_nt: TGCGCCAGCAGCCTGGACGGCTATAGCAATCGGCCCCAGCATTTT; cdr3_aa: CASSLDGYSNRPQHF
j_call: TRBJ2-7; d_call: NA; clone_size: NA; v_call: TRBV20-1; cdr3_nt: TGCAGTGCTAGGCGGGGTAACTACGAGCAGTACTTC; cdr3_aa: CSARRGNYEQYF
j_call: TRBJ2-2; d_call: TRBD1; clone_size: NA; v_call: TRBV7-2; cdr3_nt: TGTGCCAGCAGCAATGGACAGGGGAAAAACTTGTGGGAGCTGTTTTTT; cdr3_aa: CASSNGQGKNLWELFF
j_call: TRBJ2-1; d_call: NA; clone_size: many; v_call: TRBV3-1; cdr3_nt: TGTGCCAGCAGCCAATCAGGGACGGGCAATGAGCAGTTCTTC; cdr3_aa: CASSQSGTGNEQFF
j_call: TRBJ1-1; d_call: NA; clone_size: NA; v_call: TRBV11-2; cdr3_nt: TGTGCCAGCAGCTCCACCGGGCAGGGAAGGTTTAACACTGAAGCTTTCTTT; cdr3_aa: CASSSTGQGRFNTEAFF
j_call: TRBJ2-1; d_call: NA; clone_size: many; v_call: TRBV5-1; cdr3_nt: TGCGCCAGCAGCTTCTCGCCTTACAATGAGCAGTTCTTC; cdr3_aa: CASSFSPYNEQFF
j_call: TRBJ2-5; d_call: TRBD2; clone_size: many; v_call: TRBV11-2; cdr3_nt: TGTGCCAGCAGCTTAGACGCCCGGCGGACTAGGCAAGAGACCCAGTACTTC; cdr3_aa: CASSLDARRTRQETQYF
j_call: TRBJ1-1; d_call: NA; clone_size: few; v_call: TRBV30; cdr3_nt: TGTGCCTGGAGGCGGAGGGGGAACACTGAAGCTTTCTTT; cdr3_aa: CAWRRRGNTEAFF